This T cell receptor beta chain is drawn from a study of blood T cells in healthy people across ages. This clonotype appeared a few times. As yet, its antigen is unknown. Germline V CDR1 and CDR2: MNHEY, SMNVEV (reference sequence). This CDR3 is built from 14 residues. V gave up 5 bases and J gave up 6 bases; unmatched junction bases: 8. Using a J-beta primer mix together with a sample-barcoded 5' primer, a second PCR was run for about 6 to 12 cycles. Every sample gave at least 2.5 million paired-end reads containing CDR3. MiXCR, run by TCRdb on the 5' RACE reads, gives a single entry per CDR3 protein. The sample consists of approximately 1,000,000 distinct CDR3 sequences, 35% to 50% of them appearing once. Study results and caveats: Across the age range, TCR beta diversity per million T cells fell in a roughly linear way. More naive CD4+ cells and higher diversity were found in long-lived than in aged donors.

Material for sequencing was blood. This receptor was identified in a woman aged 55-75 years in good health. V is TRBV27 and J is TRBJ2-7; the match to TRBD1 covers 9 bases. CDR3 bases: TGTGCCAGCAGTGGGGACAGGGTTGGGGGCGAGCAGTACTTC. Translated: CASSGDRVGGEQYF.